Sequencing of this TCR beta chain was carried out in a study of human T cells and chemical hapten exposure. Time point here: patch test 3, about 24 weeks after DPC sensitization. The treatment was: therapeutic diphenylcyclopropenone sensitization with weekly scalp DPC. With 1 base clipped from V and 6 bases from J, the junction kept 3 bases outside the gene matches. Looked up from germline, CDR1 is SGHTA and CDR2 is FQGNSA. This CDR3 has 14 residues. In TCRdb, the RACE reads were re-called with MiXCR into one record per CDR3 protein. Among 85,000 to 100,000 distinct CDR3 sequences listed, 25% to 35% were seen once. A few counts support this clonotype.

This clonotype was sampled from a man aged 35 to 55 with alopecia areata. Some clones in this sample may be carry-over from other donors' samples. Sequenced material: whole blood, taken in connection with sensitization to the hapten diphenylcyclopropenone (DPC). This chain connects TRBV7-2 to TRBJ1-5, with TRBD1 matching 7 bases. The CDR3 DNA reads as TGTGCCAGCAGCTTAGACAGGGGTGGTCAGCCCCAGCATTTT. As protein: CASSLDRGGQPQHF.